These 14 T cell receptor beta chains were all obtained from the same sample, sequenced in a study of T cell responses to AZD1222 COVID-19 vaccine. This table comes from immunoSEQ multiplex PCR, and its TCRdb copy is limited to in-frame clones, with some not included. The data contain 60,000 to 85,000 clones, about 85% of them singletons. The specimen comprised peripheral blood, sampled on day 0 of AZD1222 vaccination. Receptors originate from an adult in good health.

Only a few counts were recorded for this clone. The rearrangement links TRBV18 to TRBJ1-6, with D possibly being TRBD1 (6 bases). Germline V gene data show CDR1 as KGHSH and CDR2 as LQKENI. V was clipped by 5 bases and J by 4 bases, with 18 bases between them. The CDR3 totals 17 residues. The CDR3 loop reads CASSRTETGQYNSPLHF. The CDR3 region has the DNA TGTGCCAGCTCAAGGACCGAGACAGGACAATATAATTCACCCCTCCACTTT.

The chain carries TRBV5-6 and TRBJ2-2, with 10 bases fitting TRBD2. Germline CDR1 reads SGHDT; CDR2 reads YYEEEE. The V gene end was trimmed by 4 bases and the J gene end by 10 bases; junction bases not matched to a gene: 19. The CDR3 runs to 18 residues. Written as DNA, the CDR3 is TGTGCCAGCAGCCCGTCGACTAGCGGGCCGCTCATTCTTACGGAGCTGTTTTTT. It is translated as CASSPSTSGPLILTELFF.

This clone was seen once. This CDR3 reads CASTLRGGYTF. In nucleotides, the CDR3 is TGTGCCAGCACCTTGAGGGGTGGCTACACCTTC. The chain couples TRBV13 to TRBJ1-2; possibly TRBD1 for D (5 bases). This CDR3 is built from 11 residues. V was shortened by 7 bases and J by 7 bases, with 10 bases between the two germline ends. Germline CDR1 is PRHDT and CDR2 is FYEKMQ (reference sequence).

This chain connects TRBV6-5 to TRBJ2-7; 9 bases match TRBD1. Trimming took 6 bases from V and 4 from J; bases not matched to a gene: 7. Germline V gives CDR1 MNHEY, CDR2 SVGAGI. The CDR3 length is 14 residues. CDR3 region: CASRLRDRDYEQYF. CDR3 DNA sequence: TGTGCCAGCAGGCTCCGGGACAGGGATTACGAGCAGTACTTC.

The DNA of the CDR3 is TGTGCCAGCAGTTCCTTAGGGTACGAGCAGTACTTC. Protein: CASSSLGYEQYF. This chain joins TRBV12-3 or TRBV12-4 and TRBJ2-7; unclear D gene. The V end was cut by 4 bases, the J end by 4 bases, with 8 bases between. The CDR3 is 12 residues long.

The chain joins TRBV2 to TRBJ2-5, with no clear D. Trimming pared 4 bases from V and 2 bases from J, leaving 11 bases between. This CDR3 is built from 14 residues. Germline CDR1 reads SNHLY; CDR2 reads FYNNEI. CDR3 amino acids: CASSVDEPQETQYF. In nucleotides, the CDR3 is TGTGCCAGCAGTGTGGATGAACCTCAAGAGACCCAGTACTTC.

The V call is TRBV7-3, the J call TRBJ2-3, with D possibly being TRBD2 (5 bases). The CDR3 loop spans 16 amino acids. Trimming pared 6 bases from V and 2 bases from J, leaving 18 bases between. Germline CDR1 and CDR2: SGHTA and FQGTGA. The CDR3 nucleotides are TGTGCCAGCAGGTCCCGAGGCGGGCCCCCCACAGATACGCAGTATTTT. This translates into CASRSRGGPPTDTQYF.

A word on this clone: The same CDR3 can be traced to other DNA sequences in this sample. This chain connects TRBV12-3 or TRBV12-4 to TRBJ1-2; TRBD1 might be the D (5 bases). The CDR3 covers 12 residues. Trimming took 6 bases from V and 7 from J, leaving 12 bases between them. The CDR3: CASRPGGGGYTF. In DNA form, the CDR3 reads TGTGCCAGCAGGCCGGGGGGTGGTGGCTACACCTTC.

The chain has TRBV5-1 and TRBJ2-7; 9 bases agree with TRBD2. This CDR3 has 14 residues. Germline V gene sequence: CDR1 SGHRS, CDR2 YFSETQ. Trimming at V came to 2 bases and at J to 7 bases, leaving 7 bases not matched to a gene. The CDR3 here is CASSFAGGPKEQYF. CDR3 in DNA: TGCGCCAGCAGCTTTGCGGGGGGGCCAAAAGAGCAGTACTTC.

The V gene is TRBV5-1, the J gene TRBJ2-2, with D hard to call. The germline V gene encodes CDR1 SGHRS and CDR2 YFSETQ. The CDR3 has 13 residues. Deletions cut 0 bases from V and 8 bases from J, with 8 bases between. CDR3 in DNA: TGCGCCAGCAGCTTGGAGGGAAGGGGGGAGCTGTTTTTT. Translation: CASSLEGRGELFF.

The rearrangement links TRBV11-2 to TRBJ2-5; TRBD2 matches 7 bases. After removal of 9 bases from V and 4 bases from J, the junction contained 11 bases not matched to a gene. There are 14 residues in the CDR3. Germline CDR1 SGHAT, CDR2 FQNNGV. The CDR3 is CASRRTSTSETQYF. The CDR3 DNA follows: TGTGCCAGTAGGAGGACTAGTACTTCAGAGACCCAGTACTTC.

This chain joins TRBV19 and TRBJ2-2; D tentatively reads TRBD1 or TRBD2 (6 bases each). CDR3 length: 14 amino acids. Germline values: CDR1 LNHDA, CDR2 SQIVND (reference sequence). V was cut by 3 bases and J by 7 bases, with 12 bases left in between. The CDR3 nucleotides read TGTGCCAGTAGTATCGACGGGGGCGTCGGGGAGCTGTTTTTT. Translating it yields CASSIDGGVGELFF.

The V and J genes are TRBV19 and TRBJ1-5, with D perhaps matching TRBD1 (5 bases). Germline V lookup: CDR1 LNHDA, CDR2 SQIVND (reference sequence). V lost 3 bases and J lost 4, with 13 bases in between. The CDR3 covers 15 residues. The CDR3 reads CASSIWDASNQPQHF. As DNA, the CDR3 is TGTGCCAGTAGTATCTGGGACGCAAGTAATCAGCCCCAGCATTTT. The entire variable domain, with the rest obtained from reference TRBV19 and TRBJ1-5, is as follows: DGGITQSPKYLFRKEGQNVTLSCEQNLNHDAMYWYRQDPGQGLRLIYYSQIVNDFQKGDIAEGYSVSREKKESFPLTVTSAQKNPTAFYLCASSIWDASNQPQHFGDGTRLSIL.

The rearrangement uses TRBV30 and TRBJ1-6; D is uncertain. The V end lost 2 bases, the J end lost 9 bases, and 17 bases lay between the germline ends. CDR1 and CDR2 (germline): GTSNPN, SVGIG (reference sequence). CDR3 length: 15 residues. The chain's CDR3 is CAWSTDLNGGSPLHF. CDR3 coding DNA: TGTGCCTGGAGTACGGATCTAAACGGCGGTTCACCCCTCCACTTT.